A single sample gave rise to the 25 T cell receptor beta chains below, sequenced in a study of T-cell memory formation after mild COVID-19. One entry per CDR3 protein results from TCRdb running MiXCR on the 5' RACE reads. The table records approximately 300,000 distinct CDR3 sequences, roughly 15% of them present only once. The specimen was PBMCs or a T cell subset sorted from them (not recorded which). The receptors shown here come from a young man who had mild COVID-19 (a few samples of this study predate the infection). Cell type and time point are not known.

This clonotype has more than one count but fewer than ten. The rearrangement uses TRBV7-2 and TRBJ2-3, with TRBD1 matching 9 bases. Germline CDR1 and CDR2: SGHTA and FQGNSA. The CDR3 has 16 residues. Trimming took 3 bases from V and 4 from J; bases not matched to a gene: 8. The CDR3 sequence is CASSFAGTGTSDTQYF. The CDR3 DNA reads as TGTGCCAGCAGCTTCGCCGGGACAGGGACCTCAGATACGCAGTATTTT.

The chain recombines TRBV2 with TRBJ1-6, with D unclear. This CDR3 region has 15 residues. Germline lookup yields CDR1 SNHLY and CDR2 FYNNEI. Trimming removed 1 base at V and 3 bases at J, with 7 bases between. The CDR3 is CASSEGLGYNSPLHF. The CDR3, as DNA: TGTGCCAGCAGTGAAGGCTTGGGCTATAATTCACCCCTCCACTTT.

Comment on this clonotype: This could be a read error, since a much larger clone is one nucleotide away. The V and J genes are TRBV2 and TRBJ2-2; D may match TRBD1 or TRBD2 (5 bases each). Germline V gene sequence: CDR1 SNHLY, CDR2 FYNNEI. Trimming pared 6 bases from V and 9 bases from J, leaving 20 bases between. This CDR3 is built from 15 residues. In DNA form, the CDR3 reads TGTGCCAGCAGCTTGCTCGGGGCCCTGCCCAGGGAGCTGTTTTTT. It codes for CASSLLGALPRELFF.

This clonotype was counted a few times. The CDR3 sequence: CASSSRDRLEADTQYF. CDR3 coding DNA: TGTGCCAGCAGTTCCAGGGACAGGTTGGAAGCAGATACGCAGTATTTT. The rearrangement joins TRBV6-2 or TRBV6-3 to TRBJ2-3, with 8 bases identical to TRBD1. Germline V gene lookup returns CDR1 MNHEY and CDR2 SVGEGT. The CDR3 extends over 16 amino acids. The ends lost 4 bases at V and 4 bases at J; junction bases unmatched: 10.

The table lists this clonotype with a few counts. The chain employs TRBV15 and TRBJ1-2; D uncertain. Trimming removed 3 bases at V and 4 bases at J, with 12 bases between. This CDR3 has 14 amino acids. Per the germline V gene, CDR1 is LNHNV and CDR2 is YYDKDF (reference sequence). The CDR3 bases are TGTGCCACCAGCAGGAGCCGGGGTTCCTATGGCTACACCTTC. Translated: CATSRSRGSYGYTF.

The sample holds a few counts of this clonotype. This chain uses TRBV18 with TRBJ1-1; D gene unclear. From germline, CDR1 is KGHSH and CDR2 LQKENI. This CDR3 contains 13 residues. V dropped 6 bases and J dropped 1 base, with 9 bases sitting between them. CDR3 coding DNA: TGTGCCAGCTCTCTACAAACGAACACTGAAGCTTTCTTT. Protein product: CASSLQTNTEAFF.

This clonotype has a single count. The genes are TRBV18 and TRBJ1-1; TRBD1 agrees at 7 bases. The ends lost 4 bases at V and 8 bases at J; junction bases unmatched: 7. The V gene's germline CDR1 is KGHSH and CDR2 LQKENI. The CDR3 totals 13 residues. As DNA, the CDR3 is TGTGCCAGCTCACTAACAGGGGCCCTAGAAGCTTTCTTT. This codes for CASSLTGALEAFF.

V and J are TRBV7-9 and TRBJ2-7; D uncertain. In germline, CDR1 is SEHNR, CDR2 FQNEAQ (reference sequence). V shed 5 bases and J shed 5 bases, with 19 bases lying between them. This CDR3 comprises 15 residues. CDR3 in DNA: TGTGCCAGCAGCAGAAGGACGGACCGCTACCACGAGCAGTACTTC. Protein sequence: CASSRRTDRYHEQYF.

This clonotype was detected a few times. The CDR3 DNA sequence: TGCAGTGTCTTGGACAGGGCAATCTACGAGCAGTACTTC. Translated: CSVLDRAIYEQYF. The chain couples TRBV20-1 to TRBJ2-7; the match to TRBD1 covers 8 bases. V lost 7 bases to trimming and J lost 3 bases; unmatched junction nucleotides: 8. This CDR3 spans 13 amino acids. Germline-derived CDR1 and CDR2 are DFQATT and SNEGSKA (reference sequence).

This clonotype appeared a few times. The CDR3 here is CASSPPEAGTGDTQYF. The DNA for the CDR3 is TGTGCCAGCAGCCCCCCGGAGGCGGGGACGGGAGATACGCAGTATTTT. The chain recombines TRBV7-2 with TRBJ2-3, with D possibly being TRBD2 (6 bases). Trimming took off 5 bases at V and 5 bases at J, with 20 bases between the two ends. There are 16 residues in the CDR3. Looked up from germline, CDR1 is SGHTA and CDR2 is FQGNSA.

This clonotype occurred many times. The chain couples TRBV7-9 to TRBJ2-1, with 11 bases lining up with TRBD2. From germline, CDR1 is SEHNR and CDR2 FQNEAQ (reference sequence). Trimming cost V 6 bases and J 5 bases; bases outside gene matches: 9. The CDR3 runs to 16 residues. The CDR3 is CASRRQLAGDHNEQFF. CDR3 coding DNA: TGTGCCAGCAGGCGCCAACTAGCGGGGGACCACAATGAGCAGTTCTTC.

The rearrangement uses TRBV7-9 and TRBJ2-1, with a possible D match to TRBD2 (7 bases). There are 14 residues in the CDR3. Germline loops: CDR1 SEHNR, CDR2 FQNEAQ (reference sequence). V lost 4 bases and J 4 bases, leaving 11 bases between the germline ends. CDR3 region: CASSWGGQYNEQFF. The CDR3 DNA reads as TGTGCCAGCAGCTGGGGGGGCCAGTACAATGAGCAGTTCTTC.

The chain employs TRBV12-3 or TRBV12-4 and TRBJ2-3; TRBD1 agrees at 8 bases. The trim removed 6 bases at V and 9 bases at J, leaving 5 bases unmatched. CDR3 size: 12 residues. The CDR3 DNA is TGTGCCAGCAGCCCCAGGGGGCGAACGCAGTATTTT. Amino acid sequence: CASSPRGRTQYF.

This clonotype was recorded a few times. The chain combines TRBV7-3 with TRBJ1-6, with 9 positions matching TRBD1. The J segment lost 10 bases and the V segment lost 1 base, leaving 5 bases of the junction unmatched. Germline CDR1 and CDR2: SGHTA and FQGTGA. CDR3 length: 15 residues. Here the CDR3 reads CASSLRGQGESPLHF. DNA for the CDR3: TGTGCCAGCAGCTTAAGGGGACAGGGAGAATCACCCCTCCACTTT.

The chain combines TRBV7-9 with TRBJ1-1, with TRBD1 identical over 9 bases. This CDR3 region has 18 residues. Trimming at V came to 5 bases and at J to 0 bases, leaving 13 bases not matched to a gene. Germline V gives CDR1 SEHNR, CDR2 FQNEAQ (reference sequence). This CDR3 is CASSPDSLRTGVNTEAFF. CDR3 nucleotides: TGTGCCAGCAGCCCAGACAGCCTAAGGACAGGGGTGAACACTGAAGCTTTCTTT.

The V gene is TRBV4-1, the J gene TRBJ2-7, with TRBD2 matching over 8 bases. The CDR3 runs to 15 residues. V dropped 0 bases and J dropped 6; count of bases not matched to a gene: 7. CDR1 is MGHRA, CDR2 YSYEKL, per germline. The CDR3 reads CASSQDRRTSREQYF. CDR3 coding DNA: TGCGCCAGCAGCCAAGATCGGAGGACTAGCCGCGAGCAGTACTTC.

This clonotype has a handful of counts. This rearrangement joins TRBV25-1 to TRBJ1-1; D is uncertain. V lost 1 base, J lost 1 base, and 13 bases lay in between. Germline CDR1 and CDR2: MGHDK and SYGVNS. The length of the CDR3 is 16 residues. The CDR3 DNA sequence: TGTGCCAGCAGTGAATTATCCGCGGATGCGAACACTGAAGCTTTCTTT. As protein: CASSELSADANTEAFF.

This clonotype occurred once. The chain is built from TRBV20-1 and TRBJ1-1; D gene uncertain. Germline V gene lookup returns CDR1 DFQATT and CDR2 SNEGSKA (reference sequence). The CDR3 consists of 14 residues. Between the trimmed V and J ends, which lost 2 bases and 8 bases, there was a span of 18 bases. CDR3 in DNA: TGCAGTGCTAGAACGGGGAGTCCCTCTAAGGAAGCTTTCTTT. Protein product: CSARTGSPSKEAFF.

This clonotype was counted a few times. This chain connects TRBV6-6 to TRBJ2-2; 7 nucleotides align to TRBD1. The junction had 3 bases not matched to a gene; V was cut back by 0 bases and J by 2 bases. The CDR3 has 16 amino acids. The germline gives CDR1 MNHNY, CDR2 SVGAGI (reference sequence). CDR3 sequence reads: CASSYSRDRNTGELFF. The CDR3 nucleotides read TGTGCCAGCAGTTACTCGAGGGACAGAAACACCGGGGAGCTGTTTTTT.

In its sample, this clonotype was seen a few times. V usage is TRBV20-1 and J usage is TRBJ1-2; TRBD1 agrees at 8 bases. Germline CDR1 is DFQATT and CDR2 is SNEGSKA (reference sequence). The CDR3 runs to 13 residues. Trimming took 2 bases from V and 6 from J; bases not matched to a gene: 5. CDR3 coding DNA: TGCAGTGCTAGAACGTCAGGGGGCGATGGCTACACCTTC. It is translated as CSARTSGGDGYTF.

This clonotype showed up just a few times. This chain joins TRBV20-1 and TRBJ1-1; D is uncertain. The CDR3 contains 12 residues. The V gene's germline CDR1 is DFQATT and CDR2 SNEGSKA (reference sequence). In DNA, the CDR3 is TGCAGCACCATTTTGAGGAACACTGAAGCTTTCTTT. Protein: CSTILRNTEAFF.

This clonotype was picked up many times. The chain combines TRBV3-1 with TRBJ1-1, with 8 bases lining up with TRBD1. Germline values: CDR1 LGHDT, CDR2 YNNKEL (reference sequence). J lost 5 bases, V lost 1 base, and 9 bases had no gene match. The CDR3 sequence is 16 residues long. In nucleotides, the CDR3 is TGTGCCAGCAGCCAAGTCAGTCAGGGGGCCTGGACTGAAGCTTTCTTT. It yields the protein CASSQVSQGAWTEAFF.

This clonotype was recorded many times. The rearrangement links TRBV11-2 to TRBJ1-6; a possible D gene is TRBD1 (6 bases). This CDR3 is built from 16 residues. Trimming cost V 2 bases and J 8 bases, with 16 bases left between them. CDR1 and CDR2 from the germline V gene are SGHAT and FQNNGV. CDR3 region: CASSLWPTSGDSPLHF. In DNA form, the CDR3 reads TGTGCCAGCAGCTTATGGCCGACCTCAGGGGATTCACCCCTCCACTTT.

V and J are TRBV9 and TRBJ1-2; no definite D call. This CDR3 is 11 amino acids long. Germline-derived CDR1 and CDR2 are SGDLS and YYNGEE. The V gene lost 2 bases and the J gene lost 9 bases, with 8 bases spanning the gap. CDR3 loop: CASSVGRSYTF. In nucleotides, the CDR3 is TGTGCCAGCAGCGTGGGGAGAAGCTACACCTTC.

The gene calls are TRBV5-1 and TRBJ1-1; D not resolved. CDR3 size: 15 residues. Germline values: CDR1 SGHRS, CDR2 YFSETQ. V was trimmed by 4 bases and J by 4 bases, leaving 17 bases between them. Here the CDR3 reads CASSGSLGGGTEAFF. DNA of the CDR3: TGCGCCAGCAGCGGTTCCCTGGGCGGTGGCACTGAAGCTTTCTTT.